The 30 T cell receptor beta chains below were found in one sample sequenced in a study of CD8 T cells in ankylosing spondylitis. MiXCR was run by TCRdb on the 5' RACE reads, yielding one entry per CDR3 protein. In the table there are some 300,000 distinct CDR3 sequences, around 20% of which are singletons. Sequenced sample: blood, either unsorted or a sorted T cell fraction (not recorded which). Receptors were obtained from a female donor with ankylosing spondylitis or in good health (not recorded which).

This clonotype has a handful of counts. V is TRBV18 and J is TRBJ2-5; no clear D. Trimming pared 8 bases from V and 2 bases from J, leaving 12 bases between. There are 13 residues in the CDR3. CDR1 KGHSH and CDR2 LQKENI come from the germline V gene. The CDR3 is CASPYREQETQYF. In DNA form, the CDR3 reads TGTGCCAGCCCCTATAGGGAACAAGAGACCCAGTACTTC. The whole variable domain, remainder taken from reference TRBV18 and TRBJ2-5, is NAGVMQNPRHLVRRRGQEARLRCSPMKGHSHVYWYRQLPEEGLKFMVYLQKENIIDESGMPKERFSAEFPKEGPSILRIQQVVRGDSAAYFCASPYREQETQYFGPGTRLLVL.

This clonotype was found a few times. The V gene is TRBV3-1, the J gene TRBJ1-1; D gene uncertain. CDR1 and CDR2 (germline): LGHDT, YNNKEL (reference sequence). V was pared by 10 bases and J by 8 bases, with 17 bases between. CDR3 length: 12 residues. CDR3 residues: CAISDAGTEAFF. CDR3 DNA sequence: TGTGCCATATCTGACGCGGGTACCGAAGCTTTCTTT.

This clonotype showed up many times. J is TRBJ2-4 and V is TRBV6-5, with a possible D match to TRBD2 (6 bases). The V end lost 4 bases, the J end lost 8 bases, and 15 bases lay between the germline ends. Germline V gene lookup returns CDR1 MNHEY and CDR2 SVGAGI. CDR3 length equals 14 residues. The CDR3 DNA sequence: TGTGCCAGCAGTTCTAGGGCGGGAATTGACATTCAGTACTTC. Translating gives CASSSRAGIDIQYF.

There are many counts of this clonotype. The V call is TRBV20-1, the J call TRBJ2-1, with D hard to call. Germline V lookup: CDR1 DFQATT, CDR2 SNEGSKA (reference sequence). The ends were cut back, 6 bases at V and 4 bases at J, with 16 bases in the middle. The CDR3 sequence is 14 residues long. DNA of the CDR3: TGCAGTGCCGAACCCCTAAGGTTATACAATGAGCAGTTCTTC. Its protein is CSAEPLRLYNEQFF.

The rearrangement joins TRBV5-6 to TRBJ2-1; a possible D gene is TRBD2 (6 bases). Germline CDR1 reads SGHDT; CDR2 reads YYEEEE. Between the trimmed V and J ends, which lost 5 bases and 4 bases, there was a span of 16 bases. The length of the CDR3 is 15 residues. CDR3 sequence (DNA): TGTGCCAGCAGTTCCGCGGATAGCGGATACAATGAGCAGTTCTTC. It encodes CASSSADSGYNEQFF.

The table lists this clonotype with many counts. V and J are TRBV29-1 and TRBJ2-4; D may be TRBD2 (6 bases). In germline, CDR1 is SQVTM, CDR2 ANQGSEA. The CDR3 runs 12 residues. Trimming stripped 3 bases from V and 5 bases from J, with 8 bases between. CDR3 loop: CSVDPGENIQYF. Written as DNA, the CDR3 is TGCAGCGTTGATCCGGGGGAAAACATTCAGTACTTC.

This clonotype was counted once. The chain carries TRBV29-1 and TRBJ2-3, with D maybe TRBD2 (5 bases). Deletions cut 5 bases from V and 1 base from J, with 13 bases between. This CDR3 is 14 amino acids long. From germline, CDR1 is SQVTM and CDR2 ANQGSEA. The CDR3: CSVNPQRRTDTQYF. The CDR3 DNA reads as TGCAGCGTTAATCCCCAGCGGCGCACAGATACGCAGTATTTT.

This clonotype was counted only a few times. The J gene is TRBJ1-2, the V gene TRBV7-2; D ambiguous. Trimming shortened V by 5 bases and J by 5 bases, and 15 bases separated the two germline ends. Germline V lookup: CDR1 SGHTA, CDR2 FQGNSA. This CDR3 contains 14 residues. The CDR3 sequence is CASSRVSREYGYTF. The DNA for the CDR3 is TGTGCCAGCAGCCGGGTGTCCCGAGAGTATGGCTACACCTTC.

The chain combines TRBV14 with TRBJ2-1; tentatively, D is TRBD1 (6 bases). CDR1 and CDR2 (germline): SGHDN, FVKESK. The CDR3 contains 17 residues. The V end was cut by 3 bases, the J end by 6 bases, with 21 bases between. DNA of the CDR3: TGTGCCAGCAGCCACGTCCCCTCAACCCAGGGGCGCAATGAGCAGTTCTTC. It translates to CASSHVPSTQGRNEQFF. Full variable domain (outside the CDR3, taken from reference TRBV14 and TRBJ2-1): EAGVTQFPSHSVIEKGQTVTLRCDPISGHDNLYWYRRVMGKEIKFLLHFVKESKQDESGMPNNRFLAERTGGTYSTLKVQPAELEDSGVYFCASSHVPSTQGRNEQFFGPGTRLTVL.

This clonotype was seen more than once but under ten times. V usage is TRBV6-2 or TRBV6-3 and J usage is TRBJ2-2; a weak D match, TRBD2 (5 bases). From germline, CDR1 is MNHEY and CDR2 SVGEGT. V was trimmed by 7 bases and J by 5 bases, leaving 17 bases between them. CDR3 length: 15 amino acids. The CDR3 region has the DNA TGTGCCAGCAAGTTGGGTCTAGCCTCTACCGGGGAGCTGTTTTTT. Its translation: CASKLGLASTGELFF.

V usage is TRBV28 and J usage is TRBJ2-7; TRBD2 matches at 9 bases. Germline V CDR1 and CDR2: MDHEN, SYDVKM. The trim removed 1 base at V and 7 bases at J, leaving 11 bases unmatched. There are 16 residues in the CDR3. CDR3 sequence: CASSLFYGSGRGEQYF. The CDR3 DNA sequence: TGTGCCAGCAGTTTATTTTACGGTAGCGGGAGAGGGGAGCAGTACTTC.

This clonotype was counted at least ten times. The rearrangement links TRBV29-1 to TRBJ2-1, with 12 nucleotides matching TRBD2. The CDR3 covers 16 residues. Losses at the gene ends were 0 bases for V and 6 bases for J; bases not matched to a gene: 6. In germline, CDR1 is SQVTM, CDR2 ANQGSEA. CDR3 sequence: CSVEDLTSGRPNEQFF. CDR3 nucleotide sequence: TGCAGCGTTGAAGATCTGACTAGCGGGAGACCCAATGAGCAGTTCTTC.

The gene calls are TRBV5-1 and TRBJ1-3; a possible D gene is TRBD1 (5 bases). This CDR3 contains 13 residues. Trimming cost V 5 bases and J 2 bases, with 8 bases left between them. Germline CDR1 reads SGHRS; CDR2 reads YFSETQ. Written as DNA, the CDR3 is TGCGCCAGCAGGCAGGGCGCTGGAAACACCATATATTTT. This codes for CASRQGAGNTIYF.

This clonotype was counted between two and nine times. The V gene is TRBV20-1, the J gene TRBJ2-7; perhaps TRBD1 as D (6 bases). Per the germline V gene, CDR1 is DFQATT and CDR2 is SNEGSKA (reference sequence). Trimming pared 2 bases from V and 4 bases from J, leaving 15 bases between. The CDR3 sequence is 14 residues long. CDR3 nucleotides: TGCAGTGCTAGAAAGGGGACACCGGAATACGAGCAGTACTTC. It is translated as CSARKGTPEYEQYF.

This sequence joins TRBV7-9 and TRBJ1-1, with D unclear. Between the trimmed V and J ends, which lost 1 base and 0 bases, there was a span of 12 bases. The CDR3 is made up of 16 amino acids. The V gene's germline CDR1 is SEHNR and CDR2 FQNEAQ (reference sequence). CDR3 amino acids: CASSLGGAWMNTEAFF. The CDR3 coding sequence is TGTGCCAGCAGCTTAGGGGGAGCGTGGATGAACACTGAAGCTTTCTTT.

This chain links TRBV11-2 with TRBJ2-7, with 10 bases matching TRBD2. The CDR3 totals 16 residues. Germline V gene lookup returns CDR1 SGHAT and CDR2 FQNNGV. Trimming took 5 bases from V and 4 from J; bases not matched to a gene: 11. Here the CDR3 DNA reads TGTGCCAGCAGCGGGCCAGCGGGAGGGCCAGAGTACGAGCAGTACTTC. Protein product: CASSGPAGGPEYEQYF.

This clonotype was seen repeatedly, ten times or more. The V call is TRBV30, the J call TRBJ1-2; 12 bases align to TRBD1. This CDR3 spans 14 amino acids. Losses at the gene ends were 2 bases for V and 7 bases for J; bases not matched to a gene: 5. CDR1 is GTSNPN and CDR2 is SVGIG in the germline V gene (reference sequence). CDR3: CAWSPGQGAPGYTF. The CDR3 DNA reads TGTGCCTGGAGTCCGGGACAGGGGGCGCCTGGCTACACCTTC.

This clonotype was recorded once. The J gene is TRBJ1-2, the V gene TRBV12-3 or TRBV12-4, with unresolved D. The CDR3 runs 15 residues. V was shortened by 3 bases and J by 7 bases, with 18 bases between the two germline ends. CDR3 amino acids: CASSLGPNSRAGYTF. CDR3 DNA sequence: TGTGCCAGCAGTTTGGGTCCAAATAGTAGGGCTGGCTACACCTTC.

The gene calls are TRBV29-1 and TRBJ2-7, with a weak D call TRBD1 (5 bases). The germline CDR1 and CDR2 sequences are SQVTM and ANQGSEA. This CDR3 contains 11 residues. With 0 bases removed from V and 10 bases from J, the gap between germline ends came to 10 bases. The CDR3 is CSVEDLGVQYF. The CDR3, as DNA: TGCAGCGTTGAAGATCTAGGGGTTCAGTACTTC.

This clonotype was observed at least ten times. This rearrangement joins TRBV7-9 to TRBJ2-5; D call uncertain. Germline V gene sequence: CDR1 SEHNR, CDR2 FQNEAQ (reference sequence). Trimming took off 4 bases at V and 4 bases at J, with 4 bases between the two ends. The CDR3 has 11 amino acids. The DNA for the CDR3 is TGTGCCAGCAGCTCAACAGAGACCCAGTACTTC. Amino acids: CASSSTETQYF.

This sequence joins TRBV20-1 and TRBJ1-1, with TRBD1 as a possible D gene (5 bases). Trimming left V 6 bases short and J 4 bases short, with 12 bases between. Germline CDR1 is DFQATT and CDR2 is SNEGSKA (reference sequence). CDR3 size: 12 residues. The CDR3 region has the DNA TGCAGTGCCCCAGGGACCGGCACTGAAGCTTTCTTT. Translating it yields CSAPGTGTEAFF.

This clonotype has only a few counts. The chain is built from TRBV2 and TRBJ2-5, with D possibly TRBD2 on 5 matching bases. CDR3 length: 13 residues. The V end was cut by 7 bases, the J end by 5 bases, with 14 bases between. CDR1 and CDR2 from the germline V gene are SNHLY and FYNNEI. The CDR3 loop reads CASTWTLSETQYF. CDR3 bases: TGTGCCAGCACCTGGACTCTGAGTGAGACCCAGTACTTC.

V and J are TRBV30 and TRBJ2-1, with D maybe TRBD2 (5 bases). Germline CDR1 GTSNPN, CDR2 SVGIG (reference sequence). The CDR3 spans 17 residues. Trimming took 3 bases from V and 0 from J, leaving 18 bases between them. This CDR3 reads CAWRVFGLPSSYNEQFF. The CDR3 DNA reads TGTGCCTGGAGAGTTTTCGGACTCCCGAGCTCCTACAATGAGCAGTTCTTC.

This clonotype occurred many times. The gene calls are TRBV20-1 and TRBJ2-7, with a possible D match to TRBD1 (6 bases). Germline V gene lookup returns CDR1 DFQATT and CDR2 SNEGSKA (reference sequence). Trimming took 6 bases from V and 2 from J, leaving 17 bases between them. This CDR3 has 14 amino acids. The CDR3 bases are TGCAGTGCCCCGGACAGCGCGTATCCCTACGAGCAGTACTTC. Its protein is CSAPDSAYPYEQYF.

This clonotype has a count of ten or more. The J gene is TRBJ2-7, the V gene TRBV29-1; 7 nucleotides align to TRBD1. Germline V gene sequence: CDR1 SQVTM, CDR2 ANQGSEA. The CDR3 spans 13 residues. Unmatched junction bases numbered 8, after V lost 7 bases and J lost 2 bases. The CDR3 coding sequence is TGCAGCGCGGTGACAGGGTACACCTACGAGCAGTACTTC. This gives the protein CSAVTGYTYEQYF.

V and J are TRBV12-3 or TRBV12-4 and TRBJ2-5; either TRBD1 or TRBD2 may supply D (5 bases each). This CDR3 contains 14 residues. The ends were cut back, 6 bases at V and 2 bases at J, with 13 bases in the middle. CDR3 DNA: TGTGCCAGCAGCGAGGGGCGAGTTCAAGAGACCCAGTACTTC. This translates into CASSEGRVQETQYF.

The CDR3 DNA sequence: TGTGCCAGCAGCTTACCTCTAGCGGGCTCCTACAATGAGCAGTTCTTC. This translates into CASSLPLAGSYNEQFF. The chain couples TRBV5-4 to TRBJ2-1, with 8 bases identical to TRBD2. The CDR3 is 16 amino acids. Trimming cost V 2 bases and J 0 bases; bases outside gene matches: 4. CDR1 and CDR2 (germline): SGHNT, YYREEE (reference sequence). The full variable domain, rest sourced from reference TRBV5-4 and TRBJ2-1, is ETGVTQSPTHLIKTRGQQVTLRCSSQSGHNTVSWYQQALGQGPQFIFQYYREEENGRGNFPPRFSGLQFPNYSSELNVNALELDDSALYLCASSLPLAGSYNEQFFGPGTRLTVL.

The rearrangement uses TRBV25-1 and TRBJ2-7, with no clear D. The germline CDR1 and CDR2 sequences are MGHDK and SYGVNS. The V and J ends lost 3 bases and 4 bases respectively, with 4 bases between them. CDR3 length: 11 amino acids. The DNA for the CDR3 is TGTGCCAGCAGTGACCGGTACGAGCAGTACTTC. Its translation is CASSDRYEQYF.

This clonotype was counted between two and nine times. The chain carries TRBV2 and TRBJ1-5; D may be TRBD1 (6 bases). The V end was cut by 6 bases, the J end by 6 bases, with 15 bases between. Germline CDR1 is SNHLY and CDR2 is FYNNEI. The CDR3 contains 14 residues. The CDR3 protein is CASSRDNQAQPQHF. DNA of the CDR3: TGTGCCAGCAGCCGGGACAACCAGGCTCAGCCCCAGCATTTT. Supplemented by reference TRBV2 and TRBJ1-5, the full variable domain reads EPEVTQTPSHQVTQMGQEVILRCVPISNHLYFYWYRQILGQKVEFLVSFYNNEISEKSEIFDDQFSVERPDGSNFTLKIRSTKLEDSAMYFCASSRDNQAQPQHFGDGTRLSIL.

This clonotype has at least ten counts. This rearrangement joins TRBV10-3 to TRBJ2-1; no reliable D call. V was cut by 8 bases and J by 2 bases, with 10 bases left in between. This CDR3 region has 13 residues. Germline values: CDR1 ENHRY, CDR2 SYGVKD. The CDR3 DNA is TGTGCCATCGGTATAGAGACCTACAATGAGCAGTTCTTC. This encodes CAIGIETYNEQFF.